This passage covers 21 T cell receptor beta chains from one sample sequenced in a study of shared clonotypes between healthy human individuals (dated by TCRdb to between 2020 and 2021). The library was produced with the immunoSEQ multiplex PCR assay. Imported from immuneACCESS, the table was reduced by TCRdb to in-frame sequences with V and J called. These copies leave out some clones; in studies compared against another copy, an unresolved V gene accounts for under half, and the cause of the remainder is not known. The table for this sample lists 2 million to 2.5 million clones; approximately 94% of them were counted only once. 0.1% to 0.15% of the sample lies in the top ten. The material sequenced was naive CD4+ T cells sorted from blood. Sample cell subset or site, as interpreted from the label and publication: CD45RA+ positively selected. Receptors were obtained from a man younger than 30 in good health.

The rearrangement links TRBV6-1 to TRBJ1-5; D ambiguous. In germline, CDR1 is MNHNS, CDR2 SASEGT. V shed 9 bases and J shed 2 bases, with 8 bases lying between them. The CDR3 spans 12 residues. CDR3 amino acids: CASKPGNQPQHF. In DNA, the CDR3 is TGTGCCAGTAAGCCGGGCAATCAGCCCCAGCATTTT.

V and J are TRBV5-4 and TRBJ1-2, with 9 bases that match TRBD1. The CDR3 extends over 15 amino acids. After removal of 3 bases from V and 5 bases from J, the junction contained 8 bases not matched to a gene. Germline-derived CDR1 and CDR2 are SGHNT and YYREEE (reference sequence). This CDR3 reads CASSSWDRVFYGYTF. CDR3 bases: TGTGCCAGCAGCTCCTGGGACAGGGTTTTTTATGGCTACACCTTC. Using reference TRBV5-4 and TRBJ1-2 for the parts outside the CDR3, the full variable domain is ETGVTQSPTHLIKTRGQQVTLRCSSQSGHNTVSWYQQALGQGPQFIFQYYREEENGRGNFPPRFSGLQFPNYSSELNVNALELDDSALYLCASSSWDRVFYGYTFGSGTRLTVV.

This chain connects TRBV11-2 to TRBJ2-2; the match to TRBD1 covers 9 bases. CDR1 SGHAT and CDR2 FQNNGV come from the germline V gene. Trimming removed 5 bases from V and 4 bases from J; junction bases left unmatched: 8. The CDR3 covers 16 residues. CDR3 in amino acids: CASSHGTGPVTGELFF. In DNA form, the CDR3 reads TGTGCCAGCAGCCATGGGACAGGGCCGGTCACCGGGGAGCTGTTTTTT.

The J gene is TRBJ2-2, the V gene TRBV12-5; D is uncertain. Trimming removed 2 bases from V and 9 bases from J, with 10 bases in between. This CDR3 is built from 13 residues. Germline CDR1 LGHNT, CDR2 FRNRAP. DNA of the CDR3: TGTGCTAGTGGTTTGCCCCCCCGGCGGGAGCTGTTTTTT. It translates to CASGLPPRRELFF. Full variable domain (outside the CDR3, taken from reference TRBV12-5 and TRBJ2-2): DARVTQTPRHKVTEMGQEVTMRCQPILGHNTVFWYRQTMMQGLELLAYFRNRAPLDDSGMPKDRFSAEMPDATLATLKIQPSEPRDSAVYFCASGLPPRRELFFGEGSRLTVL.

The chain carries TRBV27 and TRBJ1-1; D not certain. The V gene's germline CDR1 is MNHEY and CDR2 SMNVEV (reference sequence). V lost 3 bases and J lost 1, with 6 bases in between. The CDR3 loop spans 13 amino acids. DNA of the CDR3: TGTGCCAGCAGTTTTAAGGGGAACACTGAAGCTTTCTTT. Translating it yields CASSFKGNTEAFF.

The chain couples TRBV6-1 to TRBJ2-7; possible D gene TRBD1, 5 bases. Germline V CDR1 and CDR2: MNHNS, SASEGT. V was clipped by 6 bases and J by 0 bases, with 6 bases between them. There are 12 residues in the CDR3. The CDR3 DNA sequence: TGTGCCAGCAGCAGGGTCTCCTACGAGCAGTACTTC. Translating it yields CASSRVSYEQYF.

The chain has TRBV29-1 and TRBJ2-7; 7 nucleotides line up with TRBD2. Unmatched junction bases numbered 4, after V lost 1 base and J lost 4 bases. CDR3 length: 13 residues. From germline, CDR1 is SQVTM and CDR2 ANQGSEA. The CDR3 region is CSVEASGVYEQYF. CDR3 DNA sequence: TGCAGCGTTGAAGCTAGCGGCGTATACGAGCAGTACTTC.

The CDR3 DNA reads TGTGCCAGCAGCCCTCCGGGACAGGGATCCGAAAAACTGTTTTTT. This translates into CASSPPGQGSEKLFF. This chain links TRBV7-8 with TRBJ1-4; 9 bases map to TRBD1. This CDR3 has 15 amino acids. V was pared by 5 bases and J by 8 bases, with 9 bases of the junction left unmatched. Germline-derived CDR1 and CDR2 are SGHVS and FQNEAQ.

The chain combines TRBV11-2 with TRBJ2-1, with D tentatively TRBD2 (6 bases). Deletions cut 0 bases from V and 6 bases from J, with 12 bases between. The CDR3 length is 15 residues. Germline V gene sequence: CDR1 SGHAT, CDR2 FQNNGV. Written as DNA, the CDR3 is TGTGCCAGCAGCTTAGACAGGGCCGGGGGCAATGAGCAGTTCTTC. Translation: CASSLDRAGGNEQFF. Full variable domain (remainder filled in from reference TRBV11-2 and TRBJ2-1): EAGVAQSPRYKIIEKRQSVAFWCNPISGHATLYWYQQILGQGPKLLIQFQNNGVVDDSQLPKDRFSAERLKGVDSTLKIQPAKLEDSAVYLCASSLDRAGGNEQFFGPGTRLTVL.

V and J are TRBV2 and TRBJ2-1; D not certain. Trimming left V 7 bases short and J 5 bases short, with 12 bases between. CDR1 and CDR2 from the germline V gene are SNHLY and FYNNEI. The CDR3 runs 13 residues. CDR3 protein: CASIPTENNEQFF. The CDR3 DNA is TGTGCCAGCATTCCTACAGAGAACAATGAGCAGTTCTTC.

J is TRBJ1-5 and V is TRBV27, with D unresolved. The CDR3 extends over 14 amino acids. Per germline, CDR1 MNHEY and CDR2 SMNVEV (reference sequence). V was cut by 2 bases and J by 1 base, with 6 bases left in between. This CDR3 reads CASSLTTSNQPQHF. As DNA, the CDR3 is TGTGCCAGCAGTTTAACGACCAGCAATCAGCCCCAGCATTTT.

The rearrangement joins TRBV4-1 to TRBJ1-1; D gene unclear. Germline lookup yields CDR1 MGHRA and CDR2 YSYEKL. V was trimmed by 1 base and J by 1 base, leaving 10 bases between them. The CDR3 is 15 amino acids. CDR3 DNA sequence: TGCGCCAGCAGCCAAGTTGGACGGACGAACACTGAAGCTTTCTTT. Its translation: CASSQVGRTNTEAFF.

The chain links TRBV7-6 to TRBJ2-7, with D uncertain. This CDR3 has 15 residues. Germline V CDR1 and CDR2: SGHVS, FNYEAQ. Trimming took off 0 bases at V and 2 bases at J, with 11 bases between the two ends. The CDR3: CASSLAPRGAYEQYF. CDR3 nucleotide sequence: TGTGCCAGCAGCTTAGCCCCCAGAGGCGCCTACGAGCAGTACTTC.

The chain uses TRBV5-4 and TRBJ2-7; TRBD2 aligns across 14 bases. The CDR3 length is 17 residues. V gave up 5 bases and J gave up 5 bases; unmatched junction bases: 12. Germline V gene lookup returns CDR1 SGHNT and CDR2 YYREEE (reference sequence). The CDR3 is CASRRLGLAGGSNEQYF. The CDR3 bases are TGTGCCAGCAGAAGATTAGGACTAGCGGGAGGTAGTAACGAGCAGTACTTC.

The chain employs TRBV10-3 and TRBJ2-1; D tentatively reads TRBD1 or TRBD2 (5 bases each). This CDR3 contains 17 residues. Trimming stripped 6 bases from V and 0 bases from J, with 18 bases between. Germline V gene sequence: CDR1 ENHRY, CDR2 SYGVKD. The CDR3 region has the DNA TGTGCCATCAGGGATAAGGGGCCAGGGAGCTCCTACAATGAGCAGTTCTTC. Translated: CAIRDKGPGSSYNEQFF.

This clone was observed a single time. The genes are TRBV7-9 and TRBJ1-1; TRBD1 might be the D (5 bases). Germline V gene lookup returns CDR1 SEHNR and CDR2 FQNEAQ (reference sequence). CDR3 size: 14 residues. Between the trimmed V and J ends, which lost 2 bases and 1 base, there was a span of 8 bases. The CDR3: CASSLLGENTEAFF. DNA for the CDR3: TGTGCCAGCAGCTTATTAGGGGAGAACACTGAAGCTTTCTTT.

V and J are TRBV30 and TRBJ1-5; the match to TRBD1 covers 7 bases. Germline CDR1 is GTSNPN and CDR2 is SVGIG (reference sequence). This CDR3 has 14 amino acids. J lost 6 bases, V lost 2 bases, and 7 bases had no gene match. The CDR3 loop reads CAWSQTGIGQPQHF. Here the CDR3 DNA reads TGTGCCTGGAGTCAGACAGGGATCGGTCAGCCCCAGCATTTT.

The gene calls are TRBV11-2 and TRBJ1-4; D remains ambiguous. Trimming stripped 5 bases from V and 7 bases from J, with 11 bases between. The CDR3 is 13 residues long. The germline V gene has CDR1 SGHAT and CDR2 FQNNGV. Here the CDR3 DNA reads TGTGCCAGCAGCCCCGGCTTTCGTGAAAAACTGTTTTTT. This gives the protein CASSPGFREKLFF.

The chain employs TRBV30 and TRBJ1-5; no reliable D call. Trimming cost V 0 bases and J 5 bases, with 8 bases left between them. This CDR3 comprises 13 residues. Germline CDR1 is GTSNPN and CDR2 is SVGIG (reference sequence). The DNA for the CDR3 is TGTGCCTGGAGTGTGGCTTTGTATCAGCCCCAGCATTTT. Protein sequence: CAWSVALYQPQHF.

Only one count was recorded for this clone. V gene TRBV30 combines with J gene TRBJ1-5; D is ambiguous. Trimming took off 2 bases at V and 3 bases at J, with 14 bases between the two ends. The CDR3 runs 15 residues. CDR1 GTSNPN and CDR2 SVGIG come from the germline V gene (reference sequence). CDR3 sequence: CAWSKSGTYNQPQHF. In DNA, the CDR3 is TGTGCCTGGAGTAAATCCGGTACCTACAATCAGCCCCAGCATTTT.

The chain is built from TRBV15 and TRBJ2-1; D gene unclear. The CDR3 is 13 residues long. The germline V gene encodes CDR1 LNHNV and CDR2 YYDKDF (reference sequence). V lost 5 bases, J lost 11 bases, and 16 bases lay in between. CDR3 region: CATSQDTRGKQFF. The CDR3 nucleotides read TGTGCCACCAGCCAAGACACACGCGGAAAGCAGTTCTTC.